This T cell receptor beta chain came from a study of cytomegalovirus exposure and HLA in healthy donors. Whole-study results and caveats: Reports described diagnosis of cytomegalovirus status by the classifier as highly specific and sensitive. Likely technical artifact: a cluster of highly shared sequence variants.

Trimming removed 0 bases from V and 4 bases from J, with 18 bases in between. Per germline, CDR1 MGHRA and CDR2 YSYEKL. The CDR3 is 17 residues long. Concerning this clone: The target antigen is unknown.

Nominally healthy donors provided the samples, though records likely missed some immune exposures. The PCR used 60 Vbeta and 13 Jbeta primers. Profiled with immunoSEQ multiplex PCR; TCRdb holds only in-frame clones, not every one. The data hold 90,000 to 130,000 clones, with roughly 70% observed a single time. This receptor was taken from a woman aged 25 to 39 in good health and CMV-seronegative. What was sequenced was PBMCs. This chain connects TRBV4-1 to TRBJ1-2; D gene uncertain. The CDR3 DNA sequence: TGCGCCAGCAGCCAAGATCTATCGGGGAATTACGGCTATGGCTACACCTTC. This sequence encodes CASSQDLSGNYGYGYTF.